This note documents a single T cell receptor (beta chain) sequence. This clone's antigen is unknown. The record has no base qualities; no much larger clone is one base away. The data were obtained in a study of T cell responses to AZD1222 COVID-19 vaccine (dated by TCRdb to the early 2020s). Regarding the study in general: Because spike-specific TCR depth and breadth did not differ between the two schedules, AZD1222 recipients who got a second dose at roughly 4 weeks were pooled with those who got a second dose at roughly 12 weeks. A total of 230 to 250 trial participants underwent TCR sequencing, of whom nearly 210 had received two doses of AZD1222 and around 25 had received two doses of the MenACWY control vaccine. Trial participants were enrolled by age into subgroups of 18-55, 56-69 and 70-plus years, and roughly 150, 30 and 60 TCR-sequenced participants, respectively, were included in these subgroups.

Sample time point, as interpreted from the label and publication: baseline before first vaccination. Vaccinee samples were obtained from the UK trials COV001 and COV002, which included a single-blind randomized controlled phase 2/3 trial of AZD1222 (ChAdOx1 nCoV-19) in healthy adults. For TCRbeta chain sequencing, PBMC samples from trial participants were taken at day 0 and at day 28 after the second dose. Findings and caveats that apply to the study as a whole: Conclusions about previously exposed vaccinees are limited because only six or seven AZD1222 recipients were SARS-CoV-2 seropositive at baseline. The 56-69-year group was small, and its depth increase did not reach significance, likely because of low power. A significant rise in spike-specific TCR breadth and depth was observed after two AZD1222 doses relative to day 0 and relative to MenACWY recipients. Most participants were white British and females outnumbered males, and the authors suggested that clonal diversity may have been underestimated. No day 14 peak-response samples were available, so repertoires were characterized only after the peak T cell response. Reportedly, close to half of the unique spike-specific TCRs recognized epitopes lying outside the regions that are mutated in the B.1.351 and B.1.1.7 variants. The whole spike protein was spanned by vaccine-associated CD4 TCRs, and dominant responses were seen in regions 160-218 and 743-854.

From the cysteine up to the phenylalanine, the CDR3 has a length of 13 residues. Of the read, only the CDR3 DNA is kept; its 39 bases are in frame from base 1. Trimmed from V: 6 bases; trimmed from J: 8 bases; junction bases lacking a gene match: 8. CDR1 and CDR2 are drawn from the germline V gene (reference sequence): SGHNT, YYREEE. The CDR3 regions of human TCRbeta chains were subjected to immunosequencing. The paper's processing steps were these. TCRs in the repertoires were compared against a reference library of SARS-CoV-2-specific TCRs that had been generated with the MIRA antigen-specificity platform. Breadth was defined as the fraction of unique TCRs that were SARS-CoV-2-associated, and depth was defined as the fraction of total T cells that were SARS-CoV-2-associated. Using the MIRA data, each spike-specific TCR was mapped to the spike region that the TCR reacts to and placed in a CD4 or CD8 class. Log10-transformed breadth and depth values were compared by one-way ANOVA with Sidak's multiple comparisons tests. TCRdb holds this immuneACCESS table with in-frame rearrangements only. Some clones are missing; in checked studies, unresolved V genes explain under half, and the rest has no known cause. V and J calls and clone size are as listed in that table; D and trimming were resolved from the DNA. The sample table lists 130,000 to 150,000 clones, approximately 90% of them with a count of one. The leading ten clones occupy roughly 5% of the sample.

The source material was peripheral blood, sampled on day 0 of AZD1222 vaccination. Recombination linked TRBV5-4 to TRBJ2-1; 7 central nucleotides agree with TRBD2. The receptor was derived from an adult in good health. Here is the DNA: TGTGCCAGCACAACTAGCGCTAACGATGAGCAGTTCTTC. Translation gives CASTTSANDEQFF.